These 17 T cell receptor beta chains were all obtained from the same sample, sequenced in a study of GPR56 and killer-like receptors on CD4 memory cells. Sorting by FACS used killer cell lectin-like receptor and GPR56 expression to define five CD4+ populations. From its re-call of the reads, TCRdb lists each CDR3 protein once, without DNA. Recorded here are about 2,200 distinct CDR3 sequences; the top ten clones represent over 4.5%. The sample consisted of memory CD4+ T cells from blood. The origin of the receptors is a human donor in good health.

Considering frequency, this clonotype is medium-sized. The rearrangement uses TRBV19 and TRBJ1-5. CDR1 and CDR2 (germline): LNHDA, SQIVND (reference sequence). The CDR3 is 15 amino acids. The CDR3 reads CASSIGRVPNQPQHF. Supplemented by reference TRBV19 and TRBJ1-5, the full variable domain reads DGGITQSPKYLFRKEGQNVTLSCEQNLNHDAMYWYRQDPGQGLRLIYYSQIVNDFQKGDIAEGYSVSREKKESFPLTVTSAQKNPTAFYLCASSIGRVPNQPQHFGDGTRLSIL.

V and J are TRBV20-1 and TRBJ2-7; TCRdb names TRBD2, which stays unverified in the absence of DNA. In germline, CDR1 is DFQATT, CDR2 SNEGSKA (reference sequence). The CDR3 is 15 amino acids. The CDR3 loop reads CSASGLAGDPYEQYF.

Considering frequency, this clonotype is medium-sized. The chain employs TRBV6-5 and TRBJ1-3; TCRdb proposes TRBD1, but this gene call is untestable without DNA. The CDR3 sequence is 16 residues long. Germline CDR1 MNHEY, CDR2 SVGAGI. CDR3 region: CASSRRAAGSGNTIYF.

V is TRBV12-3 or TRBV12-4 and J is TRBJ2-1; as DNA is missing, the TRBD1 call by TCRdb cannot be tested. This CDR3 region has 15 residues. CDR3 loop: CASSFETAKVNEQFF.

This clonotype ranks as large in terms of frequency. The chain joins TRBV19 to TRBJ1-5; with no DNA, the TCRdb D assignment of TRBD1 cannot be verified. The CDR3 totals 16 residues. The germline V gene has CDR1 LNHDA and CDR2 SQIVND (reference sequence). CDR3 loop: CASSIKTQGMYQPQHF.

The J gene is TRBJ1-2, the V gene TRBV11-2; lacking DNA, the TRBD1 call made by TCRdb goes unchecked. There are 15 residues in the CDR3. In germline, CDR1 is SGHAT, CDR2 FQNNGV. The CDR3 loop reads CASSRNRDVNYGYTF.

The chain employs TRBV7-6 and TRBJ2-3; TCRdb's D call, TRBD2, is unchecked because there is no DNA. Germline values: CDR1 SGHVS, CDR2 FNYEAQ. The CDR3 totals 13 residues. The CDR3 loop reads CASSSAEGDTQYF.

The chain employs TRBV20-1 and TRBJ1-5; TCRdb picks TRBD1, but there is no DNA to check that call. Per germline, CDR1 DFQATT and CDR2 SNEGSKA (reference sequence). The CDR3 consists of 17 residues. CDR3 loop: CSARDSGTVSSNQPQHF.

The chain recombines TRBV20-1 with TRBJ1-1. The CDR3 is 14 residues long. CDR1 DFQATT and CDR2 SNEGSKA come from the germline V gene (reference sequence). CDR3 in amino acids: CSASSGRTGSRAFF.

This clonotype shows up as medium-sized by frequency. This rearrangement joins TRBV27 to TRBJ1-4; TCRdb reports TRBD1, a call that lacks DNA to check it against. Germline CDR1 MNHEY, CDR2 SMNVEV (reference sequence). This CDR3 has 14 residues. This CDR3 is CASSRDRGDEKLFF.

In terms of frequency, this clonotype is medium-sized. The J gene is TRBJ1-5, the V gene TRBV6-1; no DNA is available, so the TRBD1 call from TCRdb remains unchecked. The CDR3 is 15 amino acids. From germline, CDR1 is MNHNS and CDR2 SASEGT. CDR3 in amino acids: CASSDLTASNQPQHF.

The chain joins TRBV9 to TRBJ1-3. The CDR3 totals 16 residues. Per the germline V gene, CDR1 is SGDLS and CDR2 is YYNGEE. The CDR3 loop is CASSPDTIAYGNTIYF.

This sequence joins TRBV6-1 and TRBJ2-1; TCRdb selects TRBD2, and the lack of DNA leaves this call unchecked. Germline CDR1 reads MNHNS; CDR2 reads SASEGT. The CDR3 consists of 17 residues. This CDR3 reads CASSSRAGTRGYNEQFF.

By frequency, this clonotype registers medium-sized. The CDR3 region is CASSYRTGNEQYF. The rearrangement joins TRBV6-5 to TRBJ2-7; checking the TCRdb D call of TRBD1 is not possible without DNA. The germline gives CDR1 MNHEY, CDR2 SVGAGI. The CDR3 loop spans 13 amino acids.

This clonotype is identified as medium-sized from frequency. The gene calls are TRBV19 and TRBJ1-6; there is no DNA to check the TCRdb D call of TRBD1. Germline CDR1 LNHDA, CDR2 SQIVND (reference sequence). CDR3 size: 15 residues. CDR3 region: CASSIRQGAPSPLHF.

This clonotype ranks as medium-sized (0.01 to 0.1%) in terms of frequency. V usage is TRBV28 and J usage is TRBJ1-2; TCRdb outputs TRBD1, but without DNA this stays unchecked. Germline V lookup: CDR1 MDHEN, CDR2 SYDVKM. The CDR3 is made up of 16 amino acids. The CDR3 loop reads CASSGSAGARLYGYTF.

This clonotype is large by frequency. The chain employs TRBV6-6 and TRBJ1-5. Germline-derived CDR1 and CDR2 are MNHNY and SVGAGI (reference sequence). The CDR3 is 12 amino acids. The CDR3 loop reads CASRRDTQPQHF.